This TCR beta chain is drawn from a study of control samples from healthy donors and cancer patients. Profiled with immunoSEQ multiplex PCR; TCRdb holds only in-frame clones, not every one. Here the sample spans around 110,000 clones, about 93% being singletons. CDR1 and CDR2 from the germline V gene are SGHTA and FQGNSA. This CDR3 has 12 residues. Trimming shortened V by 5 bases and J by 5 bases, and 9 bases separated the two germline ends. Sequencing was performed on blood. The source of this sequence is a man aged 30-40 years in good health. The J gene is TRBJ1-1, the V gene TRBV7-2, with unresolved D. CDR3 residues: CASSRGGTEAFF. CDR3 nucleotides: TGTGCCAGCAGCCGAGGAGGAACTGAAGCTTTCTTT.